A single T cell receptor beta chain is shown here with its context. Its target is not known. This sample was taken from a study of T cell responses to AZD1222 COVID-19 vaccine. Study observations and caveats: Epitopes outside B.1.351 and B.1.1.7 mutated regions reportedly drew nearly half of spike TCRs. No day 14 peak samples; only post-peak repertoires were characterized. It was only a handful of AZD1222 recipients who were seropositive at baseline. White British ancestry dominated among donors, who included more females, and clonal diversity was possibly underestimated.

The CDR3 covers 15 residues. Using immunoSEQ multiplex PCR, the repertoire was profiled, and TCRdb retains in-frame clones only, with some absent. The table includes some 130,000 clones, 88% detected once. The V call is TRBV7-5, the J call TRBJ2-7; the listed D gene, TRBD1, was not tested against the DNA. TRBV7-5 is a known pseudogene. The source was peripheral blood, collected 28 days after the second AZD1222 dose. The sequence was collected from an adult who received the AZD1222 COVID-19 vaccine. Here the CDR3 DNA reads TGTGCCAGAAGCGCCCGGGGACAGGGGGCGTGGGAGCAGTACTTC. Protein: CARSARGQGAWEQYF.